Below are 28 T cell receptor beta chains sequenced from a single sample in a study of CD8+CD57+ T cells in acquired aplastic anemia. Genomic DNA constituted the template upon which TCR beta VDJ and CDR3 profiling was performed. From the reads, TCRdb called clonotypes with MiXCR, one entry per CDR3 protein. Seen here are some 150,000 distinct CDR3 sequences, less than 45% observed once, and the top ten hold less than 8.5%. The sequencing sample was made of sorted CD4+, CD8+, or CD8+CD57+ T cells (not recorded which) from PBMCs. Receptors were obtained from a human donor in good health, serving as a control.

The chain joins TRBV25-1 to TRBJ2-1; D gene uncertain. The V and J ends lost 3 bases and 5 bases respectively, with 8 bases between them. Looked up from germline, CDR1 is MGHDK and CDR2 is SYGVNS. There are 13 residues in the CDR3. The CDR3, as DNA: TGTGCCAGCAGTGAGGTCCCCCACAATGAGCAGTTCTTC. Protein: CASSEVPHNEQFF.

There are many counts of this clonotype. J is TRBJ1-6 and V is TRBV6-6; D perhaps matches TRBD1 (5 bases). V was cut by 2 bases and J by 7 bases, with 9 bases left in between. There are 14 residues in the CDR3. Germline assignment: CDR1 MNHNY and CDR2 SVGAGI (reference sequence). The CDR3 bases are TGTGCCAGCAGTTACCGGGACTTCAATTCACCCCTCCACTTT. This sequence encodes CASSYRDFNSPLHF.

This clonotype was seen repeatedly, ten times or more. The chain links TRBV6-4 to TRBJ2-1, with D perhaps matching TRBD1 or TRBD2 (6 bases each). In germline, CDR1 is MRHNA, CDR2 SNTAGT. Trimming shortened V by 2 bases and J by 11 bases, and 13 bases separated the two germline ends. CDR3 length equals 13 residues. CDR3 sequence reads: CASSDVGGGKQFF. Here the CDR3 DNA reads TGTGCCAGCAGTGACGTTGGAGGGGGTAAGCAGTTCTTC.

The chain has TRBV9 and TRBJ1-2, with a weak D call TRBD1 (5 bases). V shed 4 bases and J shed 12 bases, with 19 bases lying between them. The germline CDR1 and CDR2 sequences are SGDLS and YYNGEE. The CDR3 totals 13 residues. CDR3 bases: TGTGCCAGCAGCTCTGGGGTAGGGGACGGCCACACCTTC. Translation gives CASSSGVGDGHTF.

This clonotype has at least ten counts. The CDR3: CASSYTGPGYTF. The CDR3 DNA sequence: TGTGCCAGCAGTTACACAGGCCCGGGCTACACCTTC. The chain couples TRBV6-5 to TRBJ1-2, with TRBD1 as a possible D gene (5 bases). The CDR3 length is 12 residues. Per germline, CDR1 MNHEY and CDR2 SVGAGI. V was clipped by 2 bases and J by 8 bases, with 9 bases between them.

Many counts were recorded for this clonotype. The V call is TRBV30, the J call TRBJ2-3; 10 nucleotides agree with TRBD2. The CDR3 length is 15 residues. CDR1 and CDR2 from the germline V gene are GTSNPN and SVGIG (reference sequence). V lost 2 bases and J lost 4; bases outside the gene matches: 6. CDR3 nucleotides: TGTGCCTGGAGTCCGGGGACTAGCGATTCAGATACGCAGTATTTT. It is translated as CAWSPGTSDSDTQYF.

The gene calls are TRBV3-1 and TRBJ1-2; D is unresolved. The V end lost 1 base, the J end lost 4 bases, and 7 bases lay between the germline ends. The germline CDR1 and CDR2 sequences are LGHDT and YNNKEL (reference sequence). CDR3 length equals 13 residues. CDR3 protein: CASSQVRTYGYTF. In DNA form, the CDR3 reads TGTGCCAGCAGCCAAGTCAGGACCTATGGCTACACCTTC.

This clonotype came up a few times. Possible read error: a much larger clone is one base away. No DNA is shown, since the ends of the CDR3 on it are uncertain; the CDR3 is the one TCRdb lists. The rearrangement uses TRBV20-1 and TRBJ1-1; the table's TRBD1 call for D was not verified on the DNA. Germline V gene sequence: CDR1 DFQATT, CDR2 SNEGSKA (reference sequence). The CDR3 sequence runs 14 residues, both termini included. CDR3 residues: CSARVGGGNTEASF.

This clonotype was found many times. The V gene is TRBV29-1, the J gene TRBJ1-1; D is ambiguous. The CDR3 spans 12 residues. From germline, CDR1 is SQVTM and CDR2 ANQGSEA. V lost 4 bases and J 0 bases, leaving 6 bases between the germline ends. This CDR3 is CSVAALNTEAFF. The CDR3 DNA reads as TGCAGCGTTGCAGCCCTGAACACTGAAGCTTTCTTT.

The rearrangement joins TRBV7-9 to TRBJ1-6; D is unclear. The germline CDR1 and CDR2 sequences are SEHNR and FQNEAQ (reference sequence). This CDR3 is built from 13 residues. V shed 6 bases and J shed 9 bases, with 12 bases lying between them. CDR3 sequence (DNA): TGTGCCAGCAGTTACTCAGACATTTCACCCCTCCACTTT. Amino acids: CASSYSDISPLHF.

This clonotype was detected a few times. The chain links TRBV24-1 to TRBJ2-1; 11 nucleotides match TRBD2. After removal of 4 bases from V and 6 bases from J, the junction contained 7 bases not matched to a gene. The germline V gene has CDR1 KGHDR and CDR2 SFDVKD. This CDR3 contains 16 residues. The chain's CDR3 is CATSDSVLAGANEQFF. CDR3 nucleotides: TGTGCCACCAGTGACTCTGTACTAGCGGGAGCCAATGAGCAGTTCTTC.

This clonotype has at least ten counts. The chain is built from TRBV7-8 and TRBJ2-7; possibly TRBD1 or TRBD2 for D (5 bases each). The CDR3 totals 16 residues. V was cut by 1 base and J by 2 bases, with 15 bases left in between. Germline V gene sequence: CDR1 SGHVS, CDR2 FQNEAQ. The CDR3: CASSLVGVGRTYEQYF. Written as DNA, the CDR3 is TGTGCCAGCAGCTTAGTTGGGGTGGGACGAACCTACGAGCAGTACTTC.

The chain combines TRBV2 with TRBJ1-2; 9 nucleotides align to TRBD1. The CDR3 runs 14 residues. The V gene's germline CDR1 is SNHLY and CDR2 FYNNEI. The CDR3 DNA reads as TGTGCTACGCCAGGGACAGGGACCAGGTATGGCTACACCTTC. It yields the protein CATPGTGTRYGYTF.

This clonotype was observed many times. The J gene is TRBJ1-2, the V gene TRBV19, with D uncertain. The ends were cut back, 3 bases at V and 7 bases at J, with 9 bases in the middle. The CDR3 has 12 amino acids. CDR1 and CDR2 (germline): LNHDA, SQIVND (reference sequence). This chain's CDR3 is CASSMRSGGYTF. For the CDR3, the DNA is TGTGCCAGTAGTATGAGGTCCGGTGGCTACACCTTC. Variable domain in full (rest from reference TRBV19 and TRBJ1-2): DGGITQSPKYLFRKEGQNVTLSCEQNLNHDAMYWYRQDPGQGLRLIYYSQIVNDFQKGDIAEGYSVSREKKESFPLTVTSAQKNPTAFYLCASSMRSGGYTFGSGTRLTVV.

This clonotype came up many times. This chain joins TRBV20-1 and TRBJ2-3; perhaps TRBD2 as D (5 bases). Trimming removed 5 bases from V and 0 bases from J, with 15 bases in between. The CDR3 totals 15 residues. The germline gives CDR1 DFQATT, CDR2 SNEGSKA (reference sequence). This chain's CDR3 is CSALAPRASTDTQYF. DNA for the CDR3: TGCAGTGCTCTAGCTCCGCGTGCTAGCACAGATACGCAGTATTTT.

This chain connects TRBV15 to TRBJ1-6; unclear D gene. This CDR3 has 13 amino acids. The V gene's germline CDR1 is LNHNV and CDR2 YYDKDF (reference sequence). The V gene lost 0 bases and the J gene lost 8 bases, with 5 bases spanning the gap. In nucleotides, the CDR3 is TGTGCCACCAGCAGAGAATGGGATTCACCCCTCCACTTT. Translating it yields CATSREWDSPLHF. Looking up the rest from reference TRBV15 and TRBJ1-6 gives the full variable domain: DAMVIQNPRYQVTQFGKPVTLSCSQTLNHNVMYWYQQKSSQAPKLLFHYYDKDFNNEADTPDNFQSRRPNTSFCFLDIRSPGLGDTAMYLCATSREWDSPLHFGNGTRLTVT.

This rearrangement joins TRBV19 to TRBJ2-7, with TRBD1 matching over 9 bases. V dropped 2 bases and J dropped 4; count of bases not matched to a gene: 6. CDR1 is LNHDA, CDR2 SQIVND, per germline (reference sequence). The CDR3 has 15 amino acids. The CDR3 DNA reads TGTGCCAGTAGTATAAGCGGGACAGGGCGATACGAGCAGTACTTC. As protein: CASSISGTGRYEQYF.

In this sample, this clonotype turned up many times. The chain is built from TRBV3-1 and TRBJ2-5; 7 bases line up with TRBD2. CDR1 is LGHDT, CDR2 YNNKEL, per germline (reference sequence). After removal of 3 bases from V and 5 bases from J, the junction contained 6 bases not matched to a gene. The CDR3 extends over 14 amino acids. Here the CDR3 reads CASSQGEGLETQYF. CDR3 bases: TGTGCCAGCAGCCAGGGGGAGGGCCTGGAGACCCAGTACTTC.

This clonotype came up many times. CDR3 residues: CSVGTENQPQHF. The CDR3 DNA sequence: TGCAGCGTTGGGACGGAAAATCAGCCCCAGCATTTT. The chain carries TRBV29-1 and TRBJ1-5; the D is unclear. The V gene's germline CDR1 is SQVTM and CDR2 ANQGSEA. The CDR3 has 12 amino acids. V lost 4 bases and J 4 bases, leaving 8 bases between the germline ends.

This clonotype was found a few times. One base away lies a much larger clone, so this may be a sequencing read error. This chain connects TRBV9 to TRBJ2-7; tentative D call: TRBD1 (6 bases). Germline V gene data show CDR1 as SGDLS and CDR2 as YYNGEE. The CDR3 loop spans 16 amino acids. The CDR3 region is CASRVEAHRDSYEQYF. The CDR3 DNA is TGTGCCAGCCGCGTAGAAGCCCACAGGGACTCCTACGAGCAGTACTTC.

The V gene is TRBV24-1, the J gene TRBJ1-4; no clear D. Germline V gene sequence: CDR1 KGHDR, CDR2 SFDVKD. This CDR3 region has 16 residues. Deletions cut 0 bases from V and 6 bases from J, with 13 bases between. CDR3 sequence: CATSDLLPASHEKLFF. The CDR3 bases are TGTGCCACCAGTGATTTGTTACCGGCAAGTCATGAAAAACTGTTTTTT.

This clonotype was seen ten or more times. The chain joins TRBV20-1 to TRBJ2-7; D unclear. CDR1 is DFQATT and CDR2 is SNEGSKA in the germline V gene (reference sequence). Trimming pared 0 bases from V and 7 bases from J, leaving 10 bases between. There are 12 residues in the CDR3. CDR3 loop: CSARDRTEEQYF. CDR3 bases: TGCAGTGCTAGAGATAGGACGGAAGAGCAGTACTTC.

The gene calls are TRBV10-3 and TRBJ2-7; 10 bases match TRBD2. The CDR3 spans 16 residues. Germline CDR1 ENHRY, CDR2 SYGVKD. V was pared by 5 bases and J by 9 bases, with 16 bases of the junction left unmatched. The CDR3 nucleotides are TGTGCCATCAGTCCACTAGCGGGATGGGGGAAAGAAGTGCAGTACTTC. Encoded protein: CAISPLAGWGKEVQYF.

This clonotype has at least ten counts. A much larger clonotype is one base distant, so this may be a read error. This chain uses TRBV15 with TRBJ1-2; maybe TRBD1 (5 bases). Germline CDR1 reads LNHNV; CDR2 reads YYDKDF (reference sequence). The CDR3 extends over 17 amino acids. CDR3: CATGRGGQGYYGYGYTF. The CDR3 DNA is TGTGCCACCGGCAGAGGAGGGCAGGGCTATTATGGGTATGGCTACACCTTC.

About this clonotype: The CDR3 carries no conserved terminal phenylalanine or tryptophan, so it likely arises from a read error. The chain links TRBV7-8 to TRBJ1-6, with 11 bases that match TRBD1. J gave up 8 bases and V 3 bases, and 3 bases lay outside the gene matches. The CDR3 has 15 residues. Germline-derived CDR1 and CDR2 are SGHVS and FQNEAQ. In nucleotides, the CDR3 is TGTGCCAGCAGCTTGAGGGACAGGGGGGATTCACCCCTCCACTTA. The encoded protein is CASSLRDRGDSPLHL.

The chain couples TRBV9 to TRBJ2-1; 14 bases match TRBD2. CDR1 and CDR2 (germline): SGDLS, YYNGEE. This CDR3 spans 18 amino acids. Losses at the gene ends were 0 bases for V and 7 bases for J; bases not matched to a gene: 9. The CDR3 loop reads CASSVVGTSGSSVNEQFF. As DNA, the CDR3 is TGTGCCAGCAGCGTAGTAGGGACTAGCGGGAGTAGTGTTAATGAGCAGTTCTTC.

The gene calls are TRBV5-1 and TRBJ2-2; D might be TRBD1 (6 bases). V was clipped by 0 bases and J by 4 bases, with 16 bases between them. Germline lookup yields CDR1 SGHRS and CDR2 YFSETQ. This CDR3 is 17 amino acids long. The CDR3 DNA reads as TGCGCCAGCAGCTTGGGGAGGCAGGGGTCGACCACCGGGGAGCTGTTTTTT. This sequence encodes CASSLGRQGSTTGELFF.

The genes are TRBV7-9 and TRBJ1-5, with D unresolved. Trimming pared 3 bases from V and 6 bases from J, leaving 9 bases between. The CDR3 extends over 13 amino acids. The V gene's germline CDR1 is SEHNR and CDR2 FQNEAQ (reference sequence). CDR3 nucleotides: TGTGCCAGCAGCTTTTCGGGCGGTCAGCCCCAGCATTTT. Translating it yields CASSFSGGQPQHF. The full variable domain, rest sourced from reference TRBV7-9 and TRBJ1-5, is DTGVSQNPRHKITKRGQNVTFRCDPISEHNRLYWYRQTLGQGPEFLTYFQNEAQLEKSRLLSDRFSAERPKGSFSTLEIQRTEQGDSAMYLCASSFSGGQPQHFGDGTRLSIL.